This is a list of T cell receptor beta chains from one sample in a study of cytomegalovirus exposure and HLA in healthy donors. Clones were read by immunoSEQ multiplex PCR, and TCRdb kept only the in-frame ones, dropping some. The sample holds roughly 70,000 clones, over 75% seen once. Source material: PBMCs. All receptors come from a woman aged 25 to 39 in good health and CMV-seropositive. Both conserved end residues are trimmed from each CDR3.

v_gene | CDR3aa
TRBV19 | ASSSPSWAGGHTEAF
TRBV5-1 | ASSFGLVGVSYNEQF
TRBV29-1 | SVADIRSSYEQY
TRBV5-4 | ASSLAGDSYEQY
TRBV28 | ASTLRGFYEQY
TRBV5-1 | ASSFIPTRGEQF
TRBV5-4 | ASSRLATISTDTQY
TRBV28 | ASSRTSGSGDTQY
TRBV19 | ASSHTGSGRTYEQY
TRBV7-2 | ASSVAPGRKYEQY
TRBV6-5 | ASSYSPGGTQY
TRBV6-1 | ASSEHGLTTEDTEAF